This T cell receptor beta chain was captured in a study of early stage breast cancer tumors. Generated by immunoSEQ multiplex PCR, the TCRdb table keeps only in-frame clones and is missing some. Of tens of thousands of clones in the sample, about nine tenths were seen once. The V gene lost 8 bases and the J gene lost 1 base, with 8 bases spanning the gap. Germline-derived CDR1 and CDR2 are MDHEN and SYDVKM. CDR3 length: 12 residues. The genes are TRBV28 and TRBJ1-2, with a tentative D call TRBD1 (5 bases). The sequence derives from a person aged 65 to 85 with breast cancer. Sequenced sample: blood. The CDR3 DNA is TGTGCCAGCCACCAGGGTAACTATGGCTACACCTTC. It specifies CASHQGNYGYTF.